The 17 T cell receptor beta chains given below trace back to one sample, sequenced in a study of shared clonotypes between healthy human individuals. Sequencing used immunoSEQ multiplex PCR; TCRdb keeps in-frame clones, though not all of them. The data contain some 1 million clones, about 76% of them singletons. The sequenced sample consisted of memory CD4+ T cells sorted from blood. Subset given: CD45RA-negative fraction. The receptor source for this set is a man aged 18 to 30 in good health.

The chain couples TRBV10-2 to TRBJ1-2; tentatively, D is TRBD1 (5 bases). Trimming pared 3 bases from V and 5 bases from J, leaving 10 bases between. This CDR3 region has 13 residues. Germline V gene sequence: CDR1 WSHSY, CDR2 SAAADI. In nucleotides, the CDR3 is TGCGCCAGCAGTGATCCAGGGAGTTATGGCTACACCTTC. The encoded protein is CASSDPGSYGYTF.

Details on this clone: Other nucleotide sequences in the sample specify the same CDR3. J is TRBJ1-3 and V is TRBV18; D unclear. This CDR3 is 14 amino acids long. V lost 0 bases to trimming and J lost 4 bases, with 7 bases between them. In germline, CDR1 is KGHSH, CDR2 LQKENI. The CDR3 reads CASSPPAPGNTIYF. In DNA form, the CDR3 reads TGTGCCAGCTCACCACCGGCGCCCGGAAACACCATATATTTT.

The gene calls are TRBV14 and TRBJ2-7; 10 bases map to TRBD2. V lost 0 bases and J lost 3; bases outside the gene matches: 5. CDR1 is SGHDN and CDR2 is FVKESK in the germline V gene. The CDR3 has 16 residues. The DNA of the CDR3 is TGTGCCAGCAGCCAAGAGATAGCGGGGGGACTCTACGAGCAGTACTTC. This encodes CASSQEIAGGLYEQYF.

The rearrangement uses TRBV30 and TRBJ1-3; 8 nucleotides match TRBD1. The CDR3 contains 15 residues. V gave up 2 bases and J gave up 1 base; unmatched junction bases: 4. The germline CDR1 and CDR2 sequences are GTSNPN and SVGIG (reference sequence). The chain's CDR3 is CAWSLDRGSGNTIYF. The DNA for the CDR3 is TGTGCCTGGAGTCTTGACAGGGGTTCTGGAAACACCATATATTTT.

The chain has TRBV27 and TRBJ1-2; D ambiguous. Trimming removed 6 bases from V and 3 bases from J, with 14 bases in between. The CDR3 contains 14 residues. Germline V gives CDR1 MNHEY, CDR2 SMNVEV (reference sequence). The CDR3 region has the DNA TGTGCCAGCAGCCTTTCATCGGGAGACTATGGCTACACCTTC. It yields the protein CASSLSSGDYGYTF.

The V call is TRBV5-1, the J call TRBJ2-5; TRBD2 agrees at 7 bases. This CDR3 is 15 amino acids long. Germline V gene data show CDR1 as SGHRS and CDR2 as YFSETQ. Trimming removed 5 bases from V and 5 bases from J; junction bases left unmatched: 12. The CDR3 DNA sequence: TGCGCCAGCAGGAGAGGGAGGGGATGGCAGGAGACCCAGTACTTC. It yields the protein CASRRGRGWQETQYF.

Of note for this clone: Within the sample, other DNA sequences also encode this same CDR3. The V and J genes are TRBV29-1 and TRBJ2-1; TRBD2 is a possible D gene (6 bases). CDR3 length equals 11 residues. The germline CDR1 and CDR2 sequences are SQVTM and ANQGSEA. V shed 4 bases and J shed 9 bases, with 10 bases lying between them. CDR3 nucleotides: TGCAGCGTTGCTCCCGGGGGTGAGCAGTTCTTC. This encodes CSVAPGGEQFF.

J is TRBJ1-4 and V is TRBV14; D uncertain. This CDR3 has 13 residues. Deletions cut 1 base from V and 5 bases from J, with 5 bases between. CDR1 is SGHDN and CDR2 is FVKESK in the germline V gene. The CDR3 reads CASSQGPNEKLFF. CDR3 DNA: TGTGCCAGCAGCCAAGGTCCGAATGAAAAACTGTTTTTT.

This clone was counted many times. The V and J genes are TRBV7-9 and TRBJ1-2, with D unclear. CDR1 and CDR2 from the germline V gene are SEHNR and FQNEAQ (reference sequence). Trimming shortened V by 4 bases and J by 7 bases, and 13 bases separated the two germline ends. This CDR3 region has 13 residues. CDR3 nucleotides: TGTGCCAGCAGCTCACCGGGCACCGGTGGCTACACCTTC. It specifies CASSSPGTGGYTF. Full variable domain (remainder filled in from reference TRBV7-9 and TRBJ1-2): DTGVSQNPRHKITKRGQNVTFRCDPISEHNRLYWYRQTLGQGPEFLTYFQNEAQLEKSRLLSDRFSAERPKGSFSTLEIQRTEQGDSAMYLCASSSPGTGGYTFGSGTRLTVV.

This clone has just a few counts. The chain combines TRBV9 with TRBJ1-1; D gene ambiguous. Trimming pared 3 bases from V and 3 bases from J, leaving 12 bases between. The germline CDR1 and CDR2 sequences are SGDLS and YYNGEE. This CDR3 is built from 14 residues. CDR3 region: CASSGVRADTEAFF. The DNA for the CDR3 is TGTGCCAGCAGCGGTGTTCGGGCAGACACTGAAGCTTTCTTT.

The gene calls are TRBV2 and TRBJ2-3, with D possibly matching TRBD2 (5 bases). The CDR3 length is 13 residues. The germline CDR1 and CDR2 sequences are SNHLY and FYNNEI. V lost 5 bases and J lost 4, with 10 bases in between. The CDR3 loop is CASSLNGADTQYF. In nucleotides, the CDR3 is TGTGCCAGCAGTCTAAACGGGGCAGATACGCAGTATTTT.

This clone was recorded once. CDR3 region: CASSSGRSSEQYF. The CDR3 DNA reads as TGTGCCAGCAGTAGTGGGCGGTCGTCCGAGCAGTACTTC. J is TRBJ2-7 and V is TRBV7-3; no reliable D call. This CDR3 is built from 13 residues. V lost 6 bases and J 6 bases, leaving 15 bases between the germline ends. Looked up from germline, CDR1 is SGHTA and CDR2 is FQGTGA.

This CDR3 reads CASSQNRDRDSNQPQHF. The CDR3 nucleotides read TGCGCCAGCAGCCAAAACCGGGACAGGGACAGCAATCAGCCCCAGCATTTT. The V call is TRBV4-1, the J call TRBJ1-5; TRBD1 agrees at 9 bases. The CDR3 has 17 amino acids. Germline V gene sequence: CDR1 MGHRA, CDR2 YSYEKL. The V gene end was trimmed by 2 bases and the J gene end by 1 base; junction bases not matched to a gene: 6.

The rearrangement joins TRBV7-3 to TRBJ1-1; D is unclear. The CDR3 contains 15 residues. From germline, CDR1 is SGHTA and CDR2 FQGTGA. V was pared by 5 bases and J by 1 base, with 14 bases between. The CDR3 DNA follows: TGTGCCAGCAGCAGAGGGCCGGGTGAGAACACTGAAGCTTTCTTT. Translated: CASSRGPGENTEAFF.

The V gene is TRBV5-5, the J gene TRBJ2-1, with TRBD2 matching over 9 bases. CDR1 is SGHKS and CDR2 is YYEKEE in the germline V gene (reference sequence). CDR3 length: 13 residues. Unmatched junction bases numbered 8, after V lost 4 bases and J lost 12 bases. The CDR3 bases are TGTGCCAGCAGCAGGATAGCGGGAGAACGGCAGTTCTTC. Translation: CASSRIAGERQFF.

As DNA, the CDR3 is TGTGCCAGCAGCGGGTACTCCTACAATGAGCAGTTCTTC. This codes for CASSGYSYNEQFF. The V call is TRBV6-6, the J call TRBJ2-1; no definite D call. Between the trimmed V and J ends, which lost 6 bases and 0 bases, there was a span of 6 bases. This CDR3 is built from 13 residues. In germline, CDR1 is MNHNY, CDR2 SVGAGI (reference sequence).

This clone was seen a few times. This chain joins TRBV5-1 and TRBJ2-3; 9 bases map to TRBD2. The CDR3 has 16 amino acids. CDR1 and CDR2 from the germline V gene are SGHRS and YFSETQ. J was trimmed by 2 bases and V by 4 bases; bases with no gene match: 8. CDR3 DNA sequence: TGCGCCAGCAGCCCCCGGATAGCGGGGGACACAGATACGCAGTATTTT. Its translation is CASSPRIAGDTDTQYF.